This is a list of T cell receptor beta chains from one sample in a study of OX40 agonist ivuxolimab in advanced cancers. Here immunoSEQ multiplex PCR was the method, and the copy in TCRdb shows in-frame clones only, minus some. The data contain some 86,000 clones, about 89% of them seen just once; the ten biggest clones take up roughly 8.9%. Sequenced here: CD4+ or CD8+ T cells sorted from blood, sampled in a trial of the OX40 agonist ivuxolimab. The receptors here all came from an adult with an advanced solid tumor such as melanoma, head and neck, liver or kidney cancer. CDR3s include the opening cysteine and the closing phenylalanine or tryptophan. Each record gives: V gene, clone size, D gene, J gene, CDR3 DNA, CDR3 protein. A D gene is named only where the DNA matches it firmly. Not all rows give a size; the values are once, few, many and, for expanded clones, a class.

>TRBV27|.|.|TRBJ1-1
TGTGCCAGCAGTTTGAGTGTAGACACTGAAGCTTTCTTT
CASSLSVDTEAFF
>TRBV10-2|.|.|TRBJ1-5
TGCGCCAGCAGTGAGTCCGGGACCCTTAATCAGCCCCAGCATTTT
CASSESGTLNQPQHF
>TRBV28|.|.|TRBJ2-7
TGTGCCAGCAGTCCACCGGGGGACATCGCCTACGAGCAGTACTTC
CASSPPGDIAYEQYF
>TRBV25-1|.|.|TRBJ2-3
TGTGCCAGCAGTGAATGGATCACCGGGCAGGGAGCAGATACGCAGTATTTT
CASSEWITGQGADTQYF
>TRBV6-6|.|TRBD2|TRBJ2-1
TGTGCCAGCAGGCAGGGACTAGCGGCCTACAATGAGCAGTTCTTC
CASRQGLAAYNEQFF
>TRBV29-1|.|TRBD2|TRBJ2-3
TGCAGCGTTGGGGCTAGCGGGAGGTATACGCAGTATTTT
CSVGASGRYTQYF
>TRBV5-6|.|.|TRBJ2-7
TGTGCCAGCAGCTTACTCCGATCTGGGTACGAGCAGTACTTC
CASSLLRSGYEQYF
>TRBV9|once|.|TRBJ2-7
TGTGCCAGCAGCGTAGAGGCTGTCCCGAGGGGGTCCTACGAGCAGTACTTC
CASSVEAVPRGSYEQYF
>TRBV6-6|.|.|TRBJ1-5
TGTGCCAGCAGTTACACGAAAGATGACCCTCGGCCCCAGCATTTT
CASSYTKDDPRPQHF
>TRBV19|few|.|TRBJ1-1
TGTGCCAGCCGCCTATTGGTGAACACTGAAGCTTTCTTT
CASRLLVNTEAFF
>TRBV30|.|TRBD2|TRBJ2-5
TGTGCCTGGAGTGTCGGGGGGGCCATAGAAGAGACCCAGTACTTC
CAWSVGGAIEETQYF
>TRBV4-1|.|.|TRBJ1-3
TGCGCCAGCAGCCAAGCGTGGCAGGGAGGCGGAAACACCATATATTTT
CASSQAWQGGGNTIYF
>TRBV28|.|.|TRBJ2-7
TGTGCCAGCAGTTTAGGGGACGGCACCTACGAGCAGTACTTC
CASSLGDGTYEQYF
>TRBV4-1|few|TRBD1|TRBJ2-7
TGCGCCAGCAGCCAAAACCCCGGGACAGGGGGCTCCTACGAGCAGTACTTC
CASSQNPGTGGSYEQYF
>TRBV2|.|TRBD2|TRBJ2-1
TGTGCCAGCAGTCTAGATTCGGGACTATACACTTACAATGAGCAGTTCTTC
CASSLDSGLYTYNEQFF
>TRBV19|.|TRBD1|TRBJ1-2
TGTGCCAGTACCTCCCAAAGACAGGGGCCCTATGGCTACACCTTC
CASTSQRQGPYGYTF
>TRBV7-9|.|.|TRBJ1-1
TGTGCCAGCAGCCCCCCGGCGGGGACTGAAGCTTTCTTT
CASSPPAGTEAFF
>TRBV2|.|.|TRBJ1-3
TGTGCCAGCAGTTCGGACGGCAACTCTGGAAACACCATATATTTT
CASSSDGNSGNTIYF
>TRBV2|.|.|TRBJ1-3
TGTGCCAGCACGGGTCTCTCTGGAAACACCATATATTTT
CASTGLSGNTIYF
>TRBV2|.|.|TRBJ2-1
TGTGCCAGCAGTGATATTAACCCCGGATCTGGGAGAAGCGACAATGAGCAGTTCTTC
CASSDINPGSGRSDNEQFF
>TRBV30|few|.|TRBJ1-1
TGTGCCTGGGGGTATCAGGGGAACACTGAAGCTTTCTTT
CAWGYQGNTEAFF
>TRBV7-3|.|TRBD2|TRBJ2-7
TGTGCCAGCAGCTTTTGGGAGGGGCAAACCTACGAGCAGTACTTC
CASSFWEGQTYEQYF
>TRBV16|once|.|TRBJ1-1
TGTGCCAGCAGCCAATCGGCGGTGATGAACACTGAAGCTTTCTTT
CASSQSAVMNTEAFF
>TRBV10-3|few|.|TRBJ2-7
TGTGCCACTGAGGGCGTCAACTCCTACGAGCAGTACTTC
CATEGVNSYEQYF
>TRBV6-5|.|.|TRBJ1-5
TGTGCCAGCAGAAGAGGGGGCAATCAGCCCCAGCATTTT
CASRRGGNQPQHF
>TRBV7-7|.|TRBD2|TRBJ2-4
TGTGCTAGCAGCCTAAAAAACGGGAGGGCCGAAGCCAAAAACATTCAGTACTTC
CASSLKNGRAEAKNIQYF
>TRBV7-9|.|.|TRBJ2-2
TGTGCCAGCAGCTTAGGGCAGAACACCGGGGAGCTGTTTTTT
CASSLGQNTGELFF
>TRBV28|.|.|TRBJ1-4
TGTGCCAGCAGTAGCGGGACGGAACAAAAACTGTTTTTT
CASSSGTEQKLFF
>TRBV21-1|once|.|TRBJ1-1
TGTGCCAGCAGCGCTCACCCTATGGAAAGGAACACTGAAGCTTTCTTT
CASSAHPMERNTEAFF
>TRBV9|few|.|TRBJ1-5
TGTGCCAGCAGCGTAGAAGGAGTAAGCAATCAGCCCCAGCATTTT
CASSVEGVSNQPQHF
>TRBV27|.|.|TRBJ2-7
TGTGCCAGCAGTTTACGGGCCCTGGGTAGTGCATACGAGCAGTACTTC
CASSLRALGSAYEQYF
>TRBV6-1|once|TRBD1|TRBJ1-1
TGTGCCAGCAGGGACAGGGCGAACACTGAAGCTTTCTTT
CASRDRANTEAFF
>TRBV6-1|.|.|TRBJ1-2
TGTGCCAGCAGTGAAGTCACGTCTGGCTACACCTTC
CASSEVTSGYTF
>TRBV2|few|.|TRBJ1-2
TGTGCCAGCAGTGAAGACGGCCCATATGGCTACACCTTC
CASSEDGPYGYTF
>TRBV20-1|few|TRBD2|TRBJ2-7
TGCAGTGCTAGAGATCGGGAGGCGCAGTACTTC
CSARDREAQYF
>TRBV9|.|TRBD2|TRBJ2-1
TGTGCCAGCAGCGTCGAGACTAGCATCTACAATGAGCAGTTCTTC
CASSVETSIYNEQFF
>TRBV12-1|.|.|TRBJ2-5
TGTGCCAGCAGTTATGGGACTAGCGGGAGACCCCAAGAGACCCAGTACTTC
CASSYGTSGRPQETQYF
>TRBV7-9|.|.|TRBJ2-7
TGTGCCAGCAGCCCGACAGAGTACGAGCAGTACTTC
CASSPTEYEQYF
>TRBV6-6|.|TRBD1|TRBJ2-2
TGTGCCAGCAGCCCGGGACAGTCGAACACCGGGGAGCTGTTTTTT
CASSPGQSNTGELFF
>TRBV11-3|.|.|TRBJ2-7
TGTGCCAGCAGCTTGCGAGCCTACGAGCAGTACTTC
CASSLRAYEQYF
>TRBV1|once|.|TRBJ2-3
TGCACCAGCAGCAGGGACAGGGTAGGAGATACGCAGTATTTT
CTSSRDRVGDTQYF
>TRBV4-2|.|.|TRBJ2-6
TGTGCCAGCAGCCAAGAGGATTCAGGGGCCAACGTCCTGACTTTC
CASSQEDSGANVLTF
>TRBV18|.|.|TRBJ1-2
TGTGCCAGCTCACCCATAATGGCTGCGGATGGCTACACCTTC
CASSPIMAADGYTF
>TRBV19|.|.|TRBJ2-2
TGTGCCAGTAACCTAGTTCGAACCGGGGAGCTGTTTTTT
CASNLVRTGELFF
>TRBV29-1|.|.|TRBJ2-1
TGCAGCGTTGAAGGAGCAACAAGGGTTTACAATGAGCAGTTCTTC
CSVEGATRVYNEQFF
>TRBV4-1|.|.|TRBJ2-5
TGCGCCAGCAGCTGGGAAGAGACCCAGTACTTC
CASSWEETQYF
>TRBV2|once|.|TRBJ2-5
TGTGCCAGCAGTGAAGCGCTTAGGGGGGCTTTGATTGCCCAGTACTTC
CASSEALRGALIAQYF
>TRBV18|.|TRBD2|TRBJ2-2
TGTGCCAGCTCACCCCGAGGACTAGCGGGAGGTCCGGACACCGGGGAGCTGTTTTTT
CASSPRGLAGGPDTGELFF
>TRBV2|.|.|TRBJ2-3
TGTGCCAGCAGCCTGGTTCAGAGCACAGATACGCAGTATTTT
CASSLVQSTDTQYF
>TRBV9|.|TRBD2|TRBJ2-5
TGTGCCAGCAGCGCAGGACTAGCGGGGGCGGATAGAGAGACCCAGTACTTC
CASSAGLAGADRETQYF
>TRBV12-5|.|TRBD2|TRBJ2-5
TGTGCTAGTGGTTCCACGCCCCGGGAGGCGGGAAAAGAGACCCAGTACTTC
CASGSTPREAGKETQYF
>TRBV6-1|.|TRBD1|TRBJ2-1
TGTGCCAGCAGTCAGGACAGGGGCTACAATGAGCAGTTCTTC
CASSQDRGYNEQFF
>TRBV19|.|.|TRBJ2-2
TGTGCCAGTAGTATAGATGGAATCAGCTACCCTGCCACCGGGGAGCTGTTTTTT
CASSIDGISYPATGELFF
>TRBV7-9|.|.|TRBJ2-1
TGTGCCAGCAGCCCCTGGGATGAGCAGTTCTTC
CASSPWDEQFF
>TRBV2|.|.|TRBJ1-5
TGTGCCAGCATGCAGACTAGCAATCAGCCCCAGCATTTT
CASMQTSNQPQHF
>TRBV19|.|.|TRBJ1-1
TGTGCCAGGGCTTTGGTATTTTTTCAGTTTGAAGCTTTCTTT
CARALVFFQFEAFF
>TRBV11-3|.|.|TRBJ2-7
TGTGCCAGCAGTACCCCCTCGGGCCCTAAGGGGGGCGAGCAGTACTTC
CASSTPSGPKGGEQYF